The rows below give T cell receptor beta chains drawn from one sample of a study of CD8+CD57+ T cells in acquired aplastic anemia. TCRdb fed the reads into MiXCR, producing one record per CDR3 protein. The sample records 90,000 to 150,000 distinct CDR3 sequences, 45% to 60% being singletons. Sequenced material: sorted CD4+, CD8+, or CD8+CD57+ T cells (not recorded which) from PBMCs. The receptors derive from a human donor with aplastic anemia. CDR3s leave out the opening cysteine and the closing phenylalanine or tryptophan.

TRBJ2-3	TRBV7-6	ASSQGGDTQY
TRBJ1-2	TRBV7-9	ASSLGRDYGYT
TRBJ1-5	TRBV2	ASSAGTQPQH
TRBJ1-2	TRBV27	ASSAGILNYGYT
TRBJ1-2	TRBV29-1	SVERAAIYGYT
TRBJ2-1	TRBV6-5	ASSYSTTYNELF
TRBJ2-7	TRBV19	ASSISQGIAYEQY
TRBJ2-7	TRBV27	ASSSFSQGQGYEQY
TRBJ1-5	TRBV10-2	ASTGRGTEPQH
TRBJ2-1	TRBV29-1	SGDSGLAGAYNEQF
TRBJ2-3	TRBV20-1	STDTQY
TRBJ1-3	TRBV6-1	ASSGGRRVDTIY
TRBJ2-5	TRBV20-1	SAWEGETQY
TRBJ2-7	TRBV7-6	ASSSSSGGYEQY
TRBJ2-7	TRBV24-1	ATSGTPSYEQY